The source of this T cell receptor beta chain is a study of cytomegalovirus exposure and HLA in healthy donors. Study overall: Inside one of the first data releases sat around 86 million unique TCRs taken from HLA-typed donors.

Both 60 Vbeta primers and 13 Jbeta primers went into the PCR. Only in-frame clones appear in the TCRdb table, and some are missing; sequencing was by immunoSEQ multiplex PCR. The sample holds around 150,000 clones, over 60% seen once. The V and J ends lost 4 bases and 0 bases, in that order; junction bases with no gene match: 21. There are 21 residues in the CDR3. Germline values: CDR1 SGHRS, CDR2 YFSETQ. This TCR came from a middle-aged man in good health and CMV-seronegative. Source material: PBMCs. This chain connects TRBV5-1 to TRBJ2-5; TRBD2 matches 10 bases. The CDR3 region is CASSRNRLGPTAGGDQETQYF. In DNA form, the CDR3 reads TGCGCCAGCAGCCGAAATCGCTTGGGTCCTACAGCGGGAGGGGACCAAGAGACCCAGTACTTC. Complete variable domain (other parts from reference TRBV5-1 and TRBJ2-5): KAGVTQTPRYLIKTRGQQVTLSCSPISGHRSVSWYQQTPGQGLQFLFEYFSETQRNKGNFPGRFSGRQFSNSRSEMNVSTLELGDSALYLCASSRNRLGPTAGGDQETQYFGPGTRLLVL.